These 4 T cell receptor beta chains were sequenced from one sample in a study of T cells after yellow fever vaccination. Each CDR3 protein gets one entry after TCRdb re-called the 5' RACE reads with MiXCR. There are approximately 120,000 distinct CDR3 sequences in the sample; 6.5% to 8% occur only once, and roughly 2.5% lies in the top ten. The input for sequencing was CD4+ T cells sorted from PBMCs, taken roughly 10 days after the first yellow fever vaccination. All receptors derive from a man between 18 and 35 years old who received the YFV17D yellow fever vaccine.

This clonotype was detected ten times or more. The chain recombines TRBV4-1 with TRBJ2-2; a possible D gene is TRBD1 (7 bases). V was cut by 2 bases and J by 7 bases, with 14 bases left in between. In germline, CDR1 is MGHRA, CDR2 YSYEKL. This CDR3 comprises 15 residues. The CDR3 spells CASSQRGRGDGELFF. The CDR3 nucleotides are TGCGCCAGCAGCCAACGTGGCAGGGGGGACGGGGAGCTGTTTTTT.

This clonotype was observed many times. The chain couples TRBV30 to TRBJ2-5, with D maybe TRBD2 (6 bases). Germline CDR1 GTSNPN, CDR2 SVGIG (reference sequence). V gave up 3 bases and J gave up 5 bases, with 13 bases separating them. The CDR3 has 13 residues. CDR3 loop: CAWRALASETQYF. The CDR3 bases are TGTGCCTGGAGAGCCCTAGCGTCGGAGACCCAGTACTTC.

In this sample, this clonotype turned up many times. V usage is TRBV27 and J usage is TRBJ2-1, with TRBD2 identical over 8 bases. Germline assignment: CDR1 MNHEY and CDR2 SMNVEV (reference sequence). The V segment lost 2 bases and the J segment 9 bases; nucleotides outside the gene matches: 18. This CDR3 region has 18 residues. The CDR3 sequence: CASSLHGSGDIPWGEQFF. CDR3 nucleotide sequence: TGTGCCAGCAGTTTACATGGTAGCGGGGACATCCCGTGGGGTGAGCAGTTCTTC.

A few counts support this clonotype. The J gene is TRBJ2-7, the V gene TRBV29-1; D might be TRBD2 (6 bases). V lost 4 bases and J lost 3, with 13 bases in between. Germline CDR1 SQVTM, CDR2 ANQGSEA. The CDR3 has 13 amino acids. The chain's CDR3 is CSVVAGTDYEQYF. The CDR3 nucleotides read TGCAGCGTTGTGGCCGGGACTGACTACGAGCAGTACTTC.